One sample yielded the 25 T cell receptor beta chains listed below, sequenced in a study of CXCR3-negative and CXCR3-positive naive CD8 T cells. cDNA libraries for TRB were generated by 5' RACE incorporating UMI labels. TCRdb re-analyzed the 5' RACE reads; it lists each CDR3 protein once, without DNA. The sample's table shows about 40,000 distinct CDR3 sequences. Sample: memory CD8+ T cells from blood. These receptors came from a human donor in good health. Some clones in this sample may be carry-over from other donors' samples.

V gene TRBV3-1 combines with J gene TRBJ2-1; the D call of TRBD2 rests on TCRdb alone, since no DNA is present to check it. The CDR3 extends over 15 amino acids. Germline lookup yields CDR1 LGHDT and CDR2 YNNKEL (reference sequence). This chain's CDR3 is CASSQLAGTYNEQFF.

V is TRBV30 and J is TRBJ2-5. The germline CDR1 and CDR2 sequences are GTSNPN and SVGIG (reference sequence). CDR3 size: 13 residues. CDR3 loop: CAWSVGYQETQYF. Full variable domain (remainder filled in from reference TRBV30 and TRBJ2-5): SQTIHQWPATLVQPVGSPLSLECTVEGTSNPNLYWYRQAAGRGLQLLFYSVGIGQISSEVPQNLSASRPQDRQFILSSKKLLLSDSGFYLCAWSVGYQETQYFGPGTRLLVL.

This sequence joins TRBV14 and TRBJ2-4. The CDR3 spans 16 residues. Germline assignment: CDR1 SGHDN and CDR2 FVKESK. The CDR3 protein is CASSQSRSSAKNIQYF. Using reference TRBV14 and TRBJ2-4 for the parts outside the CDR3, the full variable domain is EAGVTQFPSHSVIEKGQTVTLRCDPISGHDNLYWYRRVMGKEIKFLLHFVKESKQDESGMPNNRFLAERTGGTYSTLKVQPAELEDSGVYFCASSQSRSSAKNIQYFGAGTRLSVL.

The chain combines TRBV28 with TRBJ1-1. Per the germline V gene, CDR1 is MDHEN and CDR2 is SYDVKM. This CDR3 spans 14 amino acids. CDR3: CASSLFAGNTEAFF.

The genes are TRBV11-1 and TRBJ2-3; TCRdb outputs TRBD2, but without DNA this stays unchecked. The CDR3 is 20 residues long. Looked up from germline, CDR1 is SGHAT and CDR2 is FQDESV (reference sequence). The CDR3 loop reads CASSGSPHLQSGGAADTQYF.

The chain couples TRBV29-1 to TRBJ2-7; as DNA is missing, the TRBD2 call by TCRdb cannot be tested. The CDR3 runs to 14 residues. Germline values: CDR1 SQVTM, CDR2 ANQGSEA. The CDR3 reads CSASGPGGFYEQYF.

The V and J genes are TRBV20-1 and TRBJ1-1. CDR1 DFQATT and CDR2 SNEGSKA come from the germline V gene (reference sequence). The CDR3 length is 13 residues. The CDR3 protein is CSAGSDLRPEAFF.

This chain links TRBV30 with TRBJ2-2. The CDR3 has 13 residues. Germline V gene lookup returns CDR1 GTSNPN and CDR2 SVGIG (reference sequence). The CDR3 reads CAWNHGNTGELFF.

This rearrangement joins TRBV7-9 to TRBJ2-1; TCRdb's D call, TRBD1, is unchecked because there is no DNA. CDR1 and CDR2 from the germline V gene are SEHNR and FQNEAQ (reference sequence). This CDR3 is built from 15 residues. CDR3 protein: CASSLMTGGSNEQFF.

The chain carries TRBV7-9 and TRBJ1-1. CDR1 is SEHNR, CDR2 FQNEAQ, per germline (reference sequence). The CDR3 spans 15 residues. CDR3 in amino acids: CASSPLLGVGVEAFF.

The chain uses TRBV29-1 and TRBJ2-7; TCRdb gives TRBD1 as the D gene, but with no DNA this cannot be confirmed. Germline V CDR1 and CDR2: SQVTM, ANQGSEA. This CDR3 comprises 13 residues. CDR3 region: CSVGQEGSYEQYF.

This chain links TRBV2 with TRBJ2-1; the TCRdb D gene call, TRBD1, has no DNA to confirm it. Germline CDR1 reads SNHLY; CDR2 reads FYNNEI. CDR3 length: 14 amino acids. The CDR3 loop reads CASSEGGRRNEQFF.

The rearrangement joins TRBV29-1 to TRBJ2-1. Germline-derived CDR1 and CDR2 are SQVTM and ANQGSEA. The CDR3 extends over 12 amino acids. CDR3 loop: CSVAETYNEQFF.

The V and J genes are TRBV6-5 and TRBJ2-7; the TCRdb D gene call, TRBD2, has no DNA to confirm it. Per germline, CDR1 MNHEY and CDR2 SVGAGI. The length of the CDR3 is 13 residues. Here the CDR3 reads CASTFAGAYEQYF.

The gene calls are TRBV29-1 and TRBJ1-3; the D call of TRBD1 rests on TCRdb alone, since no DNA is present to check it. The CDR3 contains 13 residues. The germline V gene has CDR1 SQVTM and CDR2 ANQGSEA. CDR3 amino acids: CSAGGQGGNTIYF.

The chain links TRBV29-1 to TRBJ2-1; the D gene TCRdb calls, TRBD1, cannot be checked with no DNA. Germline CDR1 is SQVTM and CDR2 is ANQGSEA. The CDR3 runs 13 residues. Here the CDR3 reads CSMDTLSYNEQFF.

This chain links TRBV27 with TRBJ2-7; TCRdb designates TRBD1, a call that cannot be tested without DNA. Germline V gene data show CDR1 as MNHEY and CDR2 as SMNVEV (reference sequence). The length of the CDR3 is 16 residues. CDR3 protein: CASSNIKPTGAYEQYF.

The CDR3 is CASSFPPDSSYNEQFF. V gene TRBV28 combines with J gene TRBJ2-1; TCRdb names TRBD2, which stays unverified in the absence of DNA. CDR3 length: 16 residues. Germline-derived CDR1 and CDR2 are MDHEN and SYDVKM.

Here the CDR3 reads CASSYSRRVYGYTF. This rearrangement joins TRBV6-5 to TRBJ1-2. CDR3 length: 14 amino acids. CDR1 and CDR2 (germline): MNHEY, SVGAGI.

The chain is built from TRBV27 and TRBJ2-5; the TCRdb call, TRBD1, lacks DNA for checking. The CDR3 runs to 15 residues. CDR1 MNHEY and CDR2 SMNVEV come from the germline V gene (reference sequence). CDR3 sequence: CASSRGTTIQETQYF.

CDR3 residues: CASSPQGARINEQFF. The chain recombines TRBV18 with TRBJ2-1. Germline CDR1 reads KGHSH; CDR2 reads LQKENI. The CDR3 is made up of 15 amino acids.

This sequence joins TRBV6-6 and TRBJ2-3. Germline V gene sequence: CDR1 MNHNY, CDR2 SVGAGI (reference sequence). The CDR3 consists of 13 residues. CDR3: CASSYTRPDTQYF.

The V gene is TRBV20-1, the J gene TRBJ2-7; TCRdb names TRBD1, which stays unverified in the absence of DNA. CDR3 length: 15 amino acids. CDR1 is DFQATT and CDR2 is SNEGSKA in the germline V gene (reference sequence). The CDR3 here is CSAVDPYRGEGEQYF.

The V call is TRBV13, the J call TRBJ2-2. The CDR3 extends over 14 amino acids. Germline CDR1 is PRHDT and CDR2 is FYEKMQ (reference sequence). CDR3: CASSLSGHAGELFF. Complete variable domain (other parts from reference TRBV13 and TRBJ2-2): AAGVIQSPRHLIKEKRETATLKCYPIPRHDTVYWYQQGPGQDPQFLISFYEKMQSDKGSIPDRFSAQQFSDYHSELNMSSLELGDSALYFCASSLSGHAGELFFGEGSRLTVL.

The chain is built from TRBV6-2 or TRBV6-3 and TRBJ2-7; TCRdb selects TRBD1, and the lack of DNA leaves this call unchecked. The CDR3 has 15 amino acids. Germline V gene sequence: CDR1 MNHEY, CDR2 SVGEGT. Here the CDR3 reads CASRQGQGNSYEQYF.